This T cell receptor (beta chain) derives from a study of CD8 T cells in Susac syndrome. Random hexamers were used to reverse transcribe the RNA input (roughly 0.5 to 1 ug). TCRdb itself ran the immunoSEQ multiplex PCR reads through MiXCR, one entry per CDR3 protein. The sample carries approximately 190,000 distinct CDR3 sequences, about 95% recorded once. The CDR3 covers 13 residues. Germline CDR1 and CDR2: SGHDT and YYEEEE. V lost 3 bases to trimming and J lost 5 bases, with 12 bases between them. From blood CD8+ and CD4+ T cells, TCR beta sequences were generated. The TCR sequence derives from a human donor with multiple sclerosis. The sample comprised CD4+ T cells from PBMCs. The chain joins TRBV5-6 to TRBJ2-7; no firm D call. In nucleotides, the CDR3 is TGTGCCAGCAGCTACGATCTTACCCACGAGCAGTACTTC. Translating gives CASSYDLTHEQYF.